This T cell receptor beta chain was identified during a study of identifying expanded T cells in peripheral blood. TCRdb's copy holds only in-frame clones and misses some; the assay was immunoSEQ multiplex PCR. The sample holds about 85,000 clones; around 89% are singletons and the top ten take around a fifth. The germline CDR1 and CDR2 sequences are SGHDT and YYEEEE. The CDR3 contains 15 residues. Concerning this clone itself: The junction differs from germline at one of its ends, possibly a read error.

The V gene is TRBV5-6, the J gene TRBJ2-7; D is undetermined. The specimen was blood. This TCR was sampled from a person between 18 and 75 years old in good health. This CDR3 is CASSRLAGKSYGQYF. The CDR3 DNA reads TGTGCCAGCAGCCGTCTGGCAGGAAAAAGTTACGGGCAGTACTTC.